The present TCR beta chain was sequenced within a study of shared clonotypes between healthy human individuals (TCRdb year 2020). With respect to the entire study: The cohort comprised a couple of women and a few men aged 18 to 49 years. Each donor's leukapheresis produced roughly between roughly 0.85 and 9.5 billion PBMCs. Blood TCR repertoires of roughly five healthy adults were deeply sequenced to estimate repertoire size and the extent of clonotype sharing between individuals. To increase sequencing depth and limit assay-specific biases, different laboratories used diverse techniques to prepare libraries and sequence TCR repertoires. For each donor, CD4 naive and CD4 memory were each given three plates, CD8 naive was given two plates, and CD8 memory was given one plate. The paper as a whole reports these results and caveats: Sharing across a handful of donors was observed for about 5% of naive CD4, under 4% of naive CD8, 2.3% of memory CD4, and over 0.3% of memory CD8 clonotypes. Pairwise subsampling indicated that sequencing depth was expected to affect the degree of clonotype sharing among donors. Sampling was limited to blood, and TCR repertoires in tissue likely differ from TCR repertoires in blood. Larger estimated clonotype richness was generally found for naive subsets than for memory subsets. Compared with non-shared clonotypes, the clonotypes found in all four sorted-subset donors had higher generation probabilities. The genetic and exposure-history diversity represented was limited by the small number of donors. Rarefaction of sorted-subset datasets indicated incomplete sequencing despite the large sequencing depth.

To note about this clone: No antigen is known for it. The record has no base qualities; no much larger clone is one base away.

Using the deep immunoSEQ assay, multiplex PCR amplified TCR CDR3 regions from genomic DNA. For each cell subset, the extracted genomic DNA was distributed evenly across all wells of several immunoSEQ 96-well plates, and each plate served as one replicate. For sorted subsets, each replicate PCR was loaded with 200 ng genomic DNA, equivalent to roughly 30,000 T cell genomes. The purified libraries were quantified using a Qubit 3.0 fluorometer, sized with a Bioanalyzer 2100, and then quantified again using the KAPA Library Quantification kit. A separate single-read 150-cycle Illumina NextSeq 550 flow cell was used to sequence each immunoSEQ 96-well plate. In the authors' own workflow: Because the immunoSEQ output held only junctional sequences and lacked quality scores, the filtering could not match the filtering applied to full-length reads. Sequences were annotated with PyIR, a Python wrapper for IgBLAST v1.9, and V/J genes and CDR3 were assigned using IMGT germline references. Reads with weak V/J assignments (E-value above 1e-6), missing CDR3, stop codons, out-of-frame junctions, or ambiguous translated residues were removed. V3J clonotypes were defined as sequences sharing an identical inferred V gene, J gene, and CDR3 amino acid sequence. Percentage overlap between repertoires was computed as shared unique clonotypes divided by the size of the smaller repertoire. RTK rarefaction, the Chao1 estimator, and Recon v2.1 estimates of unobserved clonotypes were used to assess repertoire richness. Generation probabilities for all TCRbeta clonotypes obtained by the gDNA method from a handful of donors were computed using OLGA. TCRdb mirrors the immuneACCESS table, restricted to in-frame sequences. Some clones are absent from its copies; in checked studies, under half trace to an unresolved V gene, and the reason for the others is unknown. The V and J calls and clone size are taken from that table; D and trimming were inferred from the DNA. The sample table records roughly 1 million clones; approximately 78% of these occur just once. The ten largest make up 0.5% to 0.6% of the sample.

Measured from the cysteine to the phenylalanine, the CDR3 is 14 residues long. Only CDR3 DNA remains: 42 bases, in frame from the first base. CDR1 MDHEN and CDR2 SYDVKM were looked up in the germline V gene. The junction carries 15 bases between V and J, which are trimmed by 7 bases and 3 bases respectively. The donors were healthy, HIV-negative adults who had no recently reported acute infections or vaccinations. Every donor was a Caucasian adult residing in Nashville, Tennessee, USA. Magnetic negative selection was used to enrich CD4+ T cells, after which naive cells were positively selected on CD45RA and the negative fraction became the memory subset. After blood collection by leukapheresis, PBMCs were isolated using Ficoll-Histopaque density gradient centrifugation and then cryopreserved in the vapor phase of liquid nitrogen. Purity and quantity of every magnetically sorted T cell population were checked by analytical flow cytometry. Genomic DNA was isolated from every sorted fraction and measured by UV absorbance on a Nanodrop 2000c.

The rearrangement joined TRBV28 to TRBJ1-1, with the D gene not confidently named. The sequenced material came from memory CD4+ T cells from PBMCs. The cell subset or site label, read with the paper, signifies: CD45RA-negative fraction. The sequence was collected from a man between 18 and 35 years old in good health. Some clones in this sample may be carry-over from other donors' samples. DNA sequence: TGTGCCAGCAACATCGAAGGACGTCACACTGAAGCTTTCTTT. The translation is CASNIEGRHTEAFF.